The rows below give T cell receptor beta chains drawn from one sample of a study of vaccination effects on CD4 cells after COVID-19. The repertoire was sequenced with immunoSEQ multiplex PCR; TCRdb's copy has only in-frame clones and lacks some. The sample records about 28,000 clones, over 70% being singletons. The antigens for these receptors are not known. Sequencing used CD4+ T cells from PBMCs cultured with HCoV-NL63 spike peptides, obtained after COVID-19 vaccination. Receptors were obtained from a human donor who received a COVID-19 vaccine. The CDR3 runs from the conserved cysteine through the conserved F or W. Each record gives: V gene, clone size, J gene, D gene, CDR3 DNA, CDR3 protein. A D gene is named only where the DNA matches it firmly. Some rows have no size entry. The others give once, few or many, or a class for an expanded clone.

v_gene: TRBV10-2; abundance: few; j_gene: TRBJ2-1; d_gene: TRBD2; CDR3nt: TGCGCCAGCAGTTCTAGCGGGATAACTAATGAGCAGTTCTTC; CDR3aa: CASSSSGITNEQFF
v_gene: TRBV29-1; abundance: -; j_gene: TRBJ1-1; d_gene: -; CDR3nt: TGCAGCGCTAGACAGGTACTGAACACTGAAGCTTTCTTT; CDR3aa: CSARQVLNTEAFF
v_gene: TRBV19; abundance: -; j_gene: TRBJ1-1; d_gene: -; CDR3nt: TGTGCCAGTAGTTCGGGGCTTAACACTGAAGCTTTCTTT; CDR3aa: CASSSGLNTEAFF
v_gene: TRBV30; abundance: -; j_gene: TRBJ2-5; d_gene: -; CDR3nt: TGTGCCTGGACCCCGGGGGTCATGACCCAGTACTTC; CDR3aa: CAWTPGVMTQYF
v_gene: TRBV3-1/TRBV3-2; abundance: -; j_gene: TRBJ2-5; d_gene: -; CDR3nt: TGTGCCAGCAGCACGGGACTAGAGACCCAGTACTTC; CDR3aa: CASSTGLETQYF
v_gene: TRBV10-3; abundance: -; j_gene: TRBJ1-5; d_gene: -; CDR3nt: TGTGCCATCAGTGAGCAGGGGCCTTATAGCAATCAGCCCCAGCATTTT; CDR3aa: CAISEQGPYSNQPQHF
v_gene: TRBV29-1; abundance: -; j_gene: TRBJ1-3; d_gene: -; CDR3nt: TGCAGCGTTGAGGGTGCTTACTCTGGAAACACCATATATTTT; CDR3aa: CSVEGAYSGNTIYF
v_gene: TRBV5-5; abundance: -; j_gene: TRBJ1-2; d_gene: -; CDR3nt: TGTGCCAGCAGCTTGGGGAGCCAACCTAACTATGGCTACACCTTC; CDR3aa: CASSLGSQPNYGYTF
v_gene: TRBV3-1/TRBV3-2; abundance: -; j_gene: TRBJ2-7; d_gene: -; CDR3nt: TGTGCCAGCAGCCAAAAAATGGACCTCTACGAGCAGTACTTC; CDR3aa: CASSQKMDLYEQYF
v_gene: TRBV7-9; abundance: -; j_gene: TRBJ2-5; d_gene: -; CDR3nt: TGTGCCAGCAGCTTAGCTGGGGGGCAAGAGACCCAGTACTTC; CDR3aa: CASSLAGGQETQYF
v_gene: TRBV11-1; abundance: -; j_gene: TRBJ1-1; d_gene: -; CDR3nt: TGTGCCAGCAGCTTGGCCAGATTGAACACTGAAGCTTTCTTT; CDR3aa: CASSLARLNTEAFF
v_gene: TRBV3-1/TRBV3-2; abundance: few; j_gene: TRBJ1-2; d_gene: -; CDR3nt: TGTGCCAGCAGCCCGGCCGCTAACTATGGCTACACCTTC; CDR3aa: CASSPAANYGYTF
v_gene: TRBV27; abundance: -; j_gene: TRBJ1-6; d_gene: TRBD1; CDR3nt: TGTGCCAGCAGTCACTCGACAGGGACCTCACCCCTCCACTTT; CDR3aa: CASSHSTGTSPLHF
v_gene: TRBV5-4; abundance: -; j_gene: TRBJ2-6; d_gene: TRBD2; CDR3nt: TGTGCCAGCAGCTTGCGGGGGGGCCCTGGGGCCAACGTCCTGACTTTC; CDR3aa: CASSLRGGPGANVLTF
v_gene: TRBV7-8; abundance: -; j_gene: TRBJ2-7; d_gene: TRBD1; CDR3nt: TGTGCCAGCAGCCGTGGACAGGGGGGGGCCGACGAGCAGTACTTC; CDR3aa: CASSRGQGGADEQYF
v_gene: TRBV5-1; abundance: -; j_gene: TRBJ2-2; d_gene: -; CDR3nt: TGCGCCAGCAGCTTCTTCGGCTCCGGGACCGGGGAGCTGTTTTTT; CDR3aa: CASSFFGSGTGELFF
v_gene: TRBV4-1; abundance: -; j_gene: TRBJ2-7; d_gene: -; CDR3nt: TGCGCCAGCAGCCAAGACAGCTACGAGCAGTACTTC; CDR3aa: CASSQDSYEQYF
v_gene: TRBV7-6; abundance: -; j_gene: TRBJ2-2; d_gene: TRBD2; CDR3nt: TGTGCCAGCAGCCCAGGTGGGACTAGCGGCACCGGGGAGCTGTTTTTT; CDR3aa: CASSPGGTSGTGELFF
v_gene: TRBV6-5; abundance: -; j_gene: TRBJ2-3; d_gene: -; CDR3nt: TGTGCCAGCAGTCCTCAGGGGCCCACAGATACGCAGTATTTT; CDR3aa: CASSPQGPTDTQYF
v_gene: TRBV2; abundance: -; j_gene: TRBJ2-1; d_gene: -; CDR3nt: TGTGCCAGCTTGGGTAGCGGCGACAATGAGCAGTTCTTC; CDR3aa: CASLGSGDNEQFF
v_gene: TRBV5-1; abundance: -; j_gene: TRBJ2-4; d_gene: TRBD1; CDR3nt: TGCGCCAGCAGCTTGGTCCGGGACAGGGGGCGCGGCATTCAGTACTTC; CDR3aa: CASSLVRDRGRGIQYF
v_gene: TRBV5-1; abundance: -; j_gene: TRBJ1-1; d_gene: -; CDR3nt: TGCGCCAGCGCCCCCCTGGGCAAGGGGACTGAAGCTTTCTTT; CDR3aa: CASAPLGKGTEAFF
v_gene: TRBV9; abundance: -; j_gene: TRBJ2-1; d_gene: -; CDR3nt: TGTGCCAGCAGCGCCCGAGCACGGGCAGGGGGTCTGACTAGCTCCCCTAGCTCCTACAATGAGCAGTTCTTC; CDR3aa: CASSARARAGGLTSSPSSYNEQFF
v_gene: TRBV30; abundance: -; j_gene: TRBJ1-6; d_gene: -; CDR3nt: TGTGCCTGGACCCTACGGTGGGGGTACTCCTATAATTCACCCCTCCACTTT; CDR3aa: CAWTLRWGYSYNSPLHF
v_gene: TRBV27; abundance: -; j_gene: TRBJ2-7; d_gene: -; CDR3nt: TGTGCCAGCAGTTACGGGGCGGGACAAAGGGAGCAGTACTTC; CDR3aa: CASSYGAGQREQYF
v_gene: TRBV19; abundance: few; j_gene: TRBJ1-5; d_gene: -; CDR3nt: TGTGCCAGTAGTCGGCAGGGGATGAGTCAGCCCCAGCATTTT; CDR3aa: CASSRQGMSQPQHF
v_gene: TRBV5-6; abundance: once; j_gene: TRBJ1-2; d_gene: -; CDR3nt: TGTGCCAGCCGCTCTGTGGGGGTTGACTATGGCTACACCTTC; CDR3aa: CASRSVGVDYGYTF
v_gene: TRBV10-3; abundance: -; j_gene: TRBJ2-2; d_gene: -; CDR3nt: TGTGCCATCAGGCCGACAGAGAACACCGGGGAGCTGTTTTTT; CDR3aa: CAIRPTENTGELFF
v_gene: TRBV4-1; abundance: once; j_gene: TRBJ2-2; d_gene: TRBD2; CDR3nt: TGCGCCAGCAGCCGGGGGGCGCTAGCGGGAGTCGGGGAGCTGTTTTTT; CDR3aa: CASSRGALAGVGELFF
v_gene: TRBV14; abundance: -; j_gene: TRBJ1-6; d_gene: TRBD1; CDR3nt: TGTGCCAGCAGCTCCAAGCGGGGGGGACAGGGGGGACATAATTCACCCCTCCACTTT; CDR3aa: CASSSKRGGQGGHNSPLHF
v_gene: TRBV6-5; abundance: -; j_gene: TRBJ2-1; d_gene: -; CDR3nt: TGTGCCAGCACTGGAAACCCCTCCTACAATGAGCAGTTCTTC; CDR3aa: CASTGNPSYNEQFF
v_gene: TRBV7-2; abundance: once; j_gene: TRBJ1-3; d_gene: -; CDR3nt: TGTGCCAGCAGCTCCCACTCGGTCGTCTCTGGAAACACCATATATTTT; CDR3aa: CASSSHSVVSGNTIYF
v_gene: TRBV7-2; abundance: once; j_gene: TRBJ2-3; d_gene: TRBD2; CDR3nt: TGTGCCAGCAGCTCGCGGGGGGGTTTCACAGATACGCAGTATTTT; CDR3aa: CASSSRGGFTDTQYF
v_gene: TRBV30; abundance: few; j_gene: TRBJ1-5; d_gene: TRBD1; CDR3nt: TGTGCCTGGAGCCGGGACAGGGGCGGTCAGCCCCAGCATTTT; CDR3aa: CAWSRDRGGQPQHF
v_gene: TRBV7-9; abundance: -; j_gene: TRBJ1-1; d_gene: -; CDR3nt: TGTGCCAGCAGCCGACAGGCTTCGAACACTGAAGCTTTCTTT; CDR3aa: CASSRQASNTEAFF
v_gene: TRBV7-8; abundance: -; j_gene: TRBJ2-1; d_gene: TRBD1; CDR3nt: TGTGCCAGCAGCTTAAGGGGGCAGACTCCCATATACAATGAGCAGTTCTTC; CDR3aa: CASSLRGQTPIYNEQFF
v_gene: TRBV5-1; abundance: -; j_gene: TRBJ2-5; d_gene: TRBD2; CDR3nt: TGCGCCAGCAGCTTGGCCAGCGGGAGGGCGGAGACCCAGTACTTC; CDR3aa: CASSLASGRAETQYF
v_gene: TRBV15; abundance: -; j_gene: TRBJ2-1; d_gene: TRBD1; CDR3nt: TGTGCCACCAGCAGAGATCAACAGGGGTGGGTTAATGAGCAGTTCTTC; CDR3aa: CATSRDQQGWVNEQFF
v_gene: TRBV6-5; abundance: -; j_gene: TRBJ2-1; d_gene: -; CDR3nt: TGTGCCAGTCACGGGGGAAGTGCCTACAATGAGCAGTTCTTC; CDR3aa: CASHGGSAYNEQFF
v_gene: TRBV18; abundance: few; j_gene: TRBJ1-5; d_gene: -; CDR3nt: TGTGCCAGCTCACCGTGGGGTTTGGATCAGCCCCAGCATTTT; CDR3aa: CASSPWGLDQPQHF
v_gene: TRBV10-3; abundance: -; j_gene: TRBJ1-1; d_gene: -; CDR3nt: TGTGCCACCATTCGCTTGGGACGGAGGATAATGAACACTGAAGCTTTCTTT; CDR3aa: CATIRLGRRIMNTEAFF
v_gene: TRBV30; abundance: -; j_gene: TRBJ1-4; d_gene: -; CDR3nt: TGTGCCTGGAGTGGGGGGTCGGAAAAACTGTTTTTT; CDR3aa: CAWSGGSEKLFF
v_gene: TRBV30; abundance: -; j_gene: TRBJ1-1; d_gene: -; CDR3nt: TGTGCCTGGAGCGCTATAAGTCACACTGAAGCTTTCTTT; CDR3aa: CAWSAISHTEAFF
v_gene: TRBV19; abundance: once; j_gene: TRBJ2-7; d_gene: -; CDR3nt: TGTGCCAGTAGCCCAGGGGCCTTAGGGGAGCAGTACTTC; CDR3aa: CASSPGALGEQYF
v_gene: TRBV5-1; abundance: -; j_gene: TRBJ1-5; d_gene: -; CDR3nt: TGCGCCAGTCGGACGGATAGCAATCAGCCCCAGCATTTT; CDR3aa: CASRTDSNQPQHF
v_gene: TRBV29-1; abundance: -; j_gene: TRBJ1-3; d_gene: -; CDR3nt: TGCAGCGTTGAAGTGAGTTTCGGAAACACCATATATTTT; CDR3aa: CSVEVSFGNTIYF
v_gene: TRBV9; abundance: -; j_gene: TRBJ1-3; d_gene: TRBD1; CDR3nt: TGTGCCAGCACTTCCGGGACAGGGGCCTCTGGAAACACCATATATTTT; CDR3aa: CASTSGTGASGNTIYF
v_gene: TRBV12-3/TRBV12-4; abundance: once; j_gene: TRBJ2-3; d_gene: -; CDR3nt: TGTGCCAGCCGGGACAACACAGATACGCAGTATTTT; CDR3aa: CASRDNTDTQYF
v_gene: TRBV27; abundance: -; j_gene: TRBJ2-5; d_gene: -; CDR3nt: TGTGCCAGCAGTTTAGTGCGGGACTCCCTCAGGGGAGAGACCCAGTACTTC; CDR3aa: CASSLVRDSLRGETQYF
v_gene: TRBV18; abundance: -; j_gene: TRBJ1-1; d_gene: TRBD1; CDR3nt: TGTGCCAGCTCACCTCAGGGGGTCATGAACACTGAAGCTTTCTTT; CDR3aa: CASSPQGVMNTEAFF
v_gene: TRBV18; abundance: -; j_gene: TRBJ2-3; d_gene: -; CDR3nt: TGTGCCAGCTCACCACCGAACCAGCGGGGCACAGATACGCAGTATTTT; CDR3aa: CASSPPNQRGTDTQYF